This T cell receptor beta chain derives from a study of beta chain features in type 1 diabetes. Findings of the study overall: A possible short-template PCR bias applies equally to patients and controls. Shorter TCRB CDR3s, moderately but significantly so, were found in Type 1 diabetes patients in all four CD4+ subsets. The similarity of naive, central memory and Treg TCRB repertoires appeared greater among patients than among healthy donors.

The CDR3 loop spans 15 amino acids. Trimming shortened V by 1 base and J by 8 bases, and 15 bases separated the two germline ends. The germline V gene has CDR1 SGHTA and CDR2 FQGNSA. Comment on this clone: Its specificity is not known.

Expressed TCRB transcripts were sequenced, since all the RNA that had been isolated was reverse transcribed. Roughly 3.6 million reads, on average, came from each naive, central memory and regulatory T cell sample. TCRdb's copy holds only in-frame clones and misses some; the assay was immunoSEQ multiplex PCR. The sample includes about 270,000 clones, 14% seen only once; the top ten take under 0.02%. V is TRBV7-2 and J is TRBJ2-1, with D possibly matching TRBD2 (6 bases). Sequencing input: naive CD4+ T cells from blood. The sequence was obtained from a man under 40 with type 1 diabetes. CDR3 in amino acids: CASSLGPAGRYEQFF. CDR3 DNA: TGTGCCAGCAGCTTAGGTCCAGCGGGTCGCTATGAGCAGTTCTTC.